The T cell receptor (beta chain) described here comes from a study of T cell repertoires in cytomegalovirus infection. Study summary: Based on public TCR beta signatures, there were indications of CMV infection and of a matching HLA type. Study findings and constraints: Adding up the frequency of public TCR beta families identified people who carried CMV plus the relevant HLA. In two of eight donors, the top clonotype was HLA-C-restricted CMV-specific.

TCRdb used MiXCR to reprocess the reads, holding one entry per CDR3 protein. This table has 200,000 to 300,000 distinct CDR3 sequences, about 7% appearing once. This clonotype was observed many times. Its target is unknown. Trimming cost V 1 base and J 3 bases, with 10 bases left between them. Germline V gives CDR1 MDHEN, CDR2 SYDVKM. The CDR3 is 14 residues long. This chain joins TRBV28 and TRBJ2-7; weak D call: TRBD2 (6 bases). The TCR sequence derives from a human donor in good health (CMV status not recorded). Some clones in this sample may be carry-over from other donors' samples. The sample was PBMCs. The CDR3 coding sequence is TGTGCCAGCAGTTTATTCGGGGGAAGCTACGAGCAGTACTTC. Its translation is CASSLFGGSYEQYF.